The clone carrying this TCR beta chain was recorded once. Study processing details: Amplifying reference gene primers gave estimates of nucleated cell counts. TCRdb keeps only in-frame clones here, not all; method: immunoSEQ multiplex PCR. That table gives V, J and clone size, and the DNA gave D and trimming. The profile shows around 31,000 clones, roughly nine tenths of them singletons. The data were taken from a study of blood T cell repertoires in COVID-19. Turning to the study itself: There were acute and convalescent COVID-19 samples, and they came from the United States, Italy and Spain.

Sequenced: peripheral blood. This TCR derives from an elderly man with acute or convalescent COVID-19.

Here the CDR3 reads CASSQVNEQYF. CDR3 bases: TGTGCCAGCAGCCAAGTCAACGAGCAGTACTTC. The genes are TRBV14 and TRBJ2-7; D unclear. Trimming left V 1 base short and J 5 bases short, with 3 bases between. Germline CDR1 reads SGHDN; CDR2 reads FVKESK. This CDR3 is built from 11 residues.